This entry describes one T cell receptor (beta chain). The specificity of this receptor is unknown. Qualities for individual bases were not recorded, and no much larger clone is one base off. Relative to germline, V is 6 bases shorter and J is 8 bases shorter, with 10 bases between their ends. From its cysteine to its phenylalanine, the CDR3 spans 11 amino acids. Just the 33-base CDR3 DNA is kept, in frame starting at base 1. The CDR1 and CDR2 encoded by the germline V gene (reference sequence) are SGHNT and YYREEE. The source of the sample is a study of OX40 agonist ivuxolimab in advanced cancers. Regarding the study in general: The costimulatory receptor OX40 (CD134) was targeted by ivuxolimab, a fully human IgG2 agonistic monoclonal antibody. Intravenous ivuxolimab was administered to patients every 2 weeks at six dose levels: 0.01, 0.1, 0.3, 1.5, 3 and 10 mg/kg. Among the roughly 54 dose-escalation patients, 19 had hepatocellular carcinoma, 15 or so melanoma, 9 renal cell carcinoma and 9 head and neck cancer. A male proportion of approximately 83% and a mean age of approximately 61 years, ranging from roughly 23 to 79, were recorded for the dose-escalation cohort. Patients were allowed to have had prior anti-PD-1, anti-PD-L1 or anti-CTLA-4 therapy, and around two fifths of the dose-escalation patients had been treated with checkpoint inhibitors. Partial responses were achieved by three dose-escalation patients, of whom one had hepatocellular carcinoma and two had cutaneous melanoma. Peripheral TCRbeta sequencing was intended to test whether TCR sequence diversity was altered and clonal T-cell expansion was caused by ivuxolimab. The paper describes the monotherapy dose-escalation part (N ≈ 51 patients) of the phase I trial of ivuxolimab. Overall results and qualifications from the work: Antigen specificity was not determined for the clonally expanded peripheral T cells. After ivuxolimab, more expanded clones were found on average in CD8+ T cells than in CD4+ T cells. In the 0.1-3.0 mg/kg groups, partial responders were among the patients with the lowest normalized peripheral clonal expansion, particularly in CD8+ T cells. Low levels of normalized T-cell clonal expansion were also shown by some nonresponding patients. At doses of 0.1 to 3.0 mg/kg, clonal expansion of both CD4+ and CD8+ T cells in blood was seen between baseline and week 6.

The trial excluded patients who had a history of autoimmune disease or who were on systemic immunosuppression. In every dose cohort, peripheral blood was drawn for TCR sequencing at baseline, cycle 4 day 1, and cycle 7 day 1. Samples were obtained from an open-label, multicenter, first-in-human phase I dose-escalation trial of ivuxolimab. Adults with locally advanced or metastatic melanoma, renal cell, hepatocellular, or head and neck squamous cell carcinoma were enrolled in the trial. Before TCR sequencing, CD4+ T cells and CD8+ T cells from peripheral blood were sorted into separate populations. To sequence the TCRbeta CDR3 region, genomic DNA was isolated from the sorted cells. The immunoSEQ Assay was used for sequencing of TCRbeta CDR3 regions. TCRdb took this table from immuneACCESS and kept in-frame rearrangements with V and J called. Such tables lack part of the clones; where checked against another copy, unresolved V genes explain under half of the gap, and the rest is unexplained. The sample yields about 84,000 clones; 75% to 90% were counted once. The ten largest clones represent approximately 0.22% of the sample.

The receptor chain draws on TRBV5-4 and TRBJ2-3; the D gene is unclear. This receptor was identified in an adult with an advanced solid tumor such as melanoma, head and neck, liver or kidney cancer. The sequencing here drew on CD4+ or CD8+ T cells sorted from blood, taken in a trial of the OX40 agonist ivuxolimab. Read as DNA, the sequence is TGTGCCAGCACTGCCCAGACTACGCAGTATTTT. Its translation is CASTAQTTQYF. The CDR3, completed at both ends by the reference TRBV5-4 and TRBJ2-3 genes, gives the full variable domain ETGVTQSPTHLIKTRGQQVTLRCSSQSGHNTVSWYQQALGQGPQFIFQYYREEENGRGNFPPRFSGLQFPNYSSELNVNALELDDSALYLCASTAQTTQYFGPGTRLTVL.